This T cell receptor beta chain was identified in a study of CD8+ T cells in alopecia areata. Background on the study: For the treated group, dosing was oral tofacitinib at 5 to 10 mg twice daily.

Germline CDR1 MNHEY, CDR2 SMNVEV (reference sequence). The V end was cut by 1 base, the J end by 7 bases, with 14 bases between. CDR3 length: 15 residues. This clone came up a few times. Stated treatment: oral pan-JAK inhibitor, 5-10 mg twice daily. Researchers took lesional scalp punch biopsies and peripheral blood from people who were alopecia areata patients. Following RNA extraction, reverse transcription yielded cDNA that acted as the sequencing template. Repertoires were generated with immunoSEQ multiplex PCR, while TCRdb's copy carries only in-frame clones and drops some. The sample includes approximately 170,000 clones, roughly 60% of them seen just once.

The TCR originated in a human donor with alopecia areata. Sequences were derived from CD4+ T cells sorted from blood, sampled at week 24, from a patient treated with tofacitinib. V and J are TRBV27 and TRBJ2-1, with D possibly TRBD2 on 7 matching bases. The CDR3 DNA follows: TGTGCCAGCAGTTTATGGGGGGGGCCGGGGAATGAGCAGTTCTTC. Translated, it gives CASSLWGGPGNEQFF.